The rows below give T cell receptor beta chains drawn from one sample of a study of shared clonotypes between healthy human individuals. The method was immunoSEQ multiplex PCR; TCRdb's version includes in-frame clones alone and lacks a portion of them. This sample has 2,500,000 or so clones; just over 90% occur once, and the top ten carry 0.11% to 0.15%. Sequences were obtained from naive CD4+ T cells sorted from blood. The receptor set was obtained from a man aged 18 to 30 in good health. Each CDR3 is given with its conserved first and last residue. The D gene is left open where the match is weak. Clone size is not always given. Where it is, it says once, few, many or a class for expanded clones.

j_call | v_call | clone_size | d_call | cdr3_aa | cdr3_nt
TRBJ1-2 | TRBV5-3 | once | TRBD1 | CARSLASGGQQLSGYTF | TGTGCCAGAAGCTTGGCGTCAGGGGGCCAACAGCTTTCTGGCTACACCTTC
TRBJ1-6 | TRBV2 | - | - | CASSSGPQSPNSPLHF | TGTGCCAGCAGTTCGGGACCCCAGAGCCCCAATTCACCCCTCCACTTT
TRBJ1-5 | TRBV7-2 | - | - | CASSLAGGNNQPQHF | TGTGCCAGCAGCTTAGCGGGGGGGAACAATCAGCCCCAGCATTTT
TRBJ1-2 | TRBV19 | - | TRBD1 | CASSSHRGGGYTF | TGTGCCAGTAGTAGCCACAGGGGAGGCGGCTACACCTTC
TRBJ2-2 | TRBV9 | - | TRBD2 | CASSPREAGGRGELFF | TGTGCCAGCAGCCCCCGGGAAGCGGGGGGGCGAGGGGAGCTGTTTTTT
TRBJ1-1 | TRBV7-9 | - | - | CASSKGGNTEAFF | TGTGCCAGCAGCAAAGGGGGGAACACTGAAGCTTTCTTT
TRBJ1-2 | TRBV9 | - | - | CASRHSNYGYTF | TGTGCCAGCAGACATTCTAACTATGGCTACACCTTC
TRBJ2-5 | TRBV6-1 | - | - | CASMTGPLGTQYF | TGTGCCAGCATGACGGGCCCGCTAGGGACCCAGTACTTC
TRBJ1-5 | TRBV28 | few | - | CASSFARRGNNQPQHF | TGTGCCAGCAGTTTTGCCCGACGAGGGAACAATCAGCCCCAGCATTTT
TRBJ1-1 | TRBV30 | few | - | CAWSKSGDVAFF | TGTGCCTGGAGTAAGTCGGGGGATGTAGCTTTCTTT
TRBJ1-2 | TRBV27 | - | - | CATGVGAYYGYTF | TGTGCCACCGGAGTTGGGGCATACTATGGCTACACCTTC
TRBJ1-1 | TRBV28 | - | - | CASSLSGRSTEAFF | TGTGCCAGCAGTTTAAGTGGAAGGAGCACTGAAGCTTTCTTT
TRBJ1-5 | TRBV7-2 | - | - | CASSHYGSLSNQPQHF | TGTGCCAGCAGCCACTACGGGAGTTTAAGCAATCAGCCCCAGCATTTT
TRBJ1-1 | TRBV5-6 | - | - | CASSARPPQGRNTEAFF | TGTGCCAGCAGCGCTCGCCCACCCCAGGGGAGGAACACTGAAGCTTTCTTT
TRBJ1-5 | TRBV30 | - | - | CASTGGSNQPQHF | TGTGCCTCCACCGGGGGGAGCAATCAGCCCCAGCATTTT
TRBJ2-7 | TRBV30 | - | TRBD2 | CAWSRTSGKGEQYF | TGTGCCTGGAGTCGGACTAGCGGGAAAGGGGAGCAGTACTTC
TRBJ1-1 | TRBV30 | - | - | CAWSVGGTEAFF | TGTGCCTGGAGTGTCGGGGGAACTGAAGCTTTCTTT
TRBJ1-6 | TRBV5-5 | - | - | CASSDNYYSPLHF | TGTGCCAGCAGCGATAATTATTATTCACCCCTCCACTTT
TRBJ2-1 | TRBV18 | - | - | CASSPPGQKIYNEQFF | TGTGCCAGCTCACCACCGGGACAAAAAATCTACAATGAGCAGTTCTTC
TRBJ2-1 | TRBV6-1 | - | - | CASSGFGGGLF | TGTGCCAGCAGTGGTTTCGGAGGTGGGCTCTTC
TRBJ2-6 | TRBV9 | - | TRBD1 | CASSVETGVTGANVLTF | TGTGCCAGCAGCGTAGAGACAGGGGTCACTGGGGCCAACGTCCTGACTTTC
TRBJ2-6 | TRBV7-6 | - | - | CASSFPTPQLSVSGANVLTF | TGTGCCAGCAGCTTCCCAACGCCACAGCTGAGTGTCTCTGGGGCCAACGTCCTGACTTTC
TRBJ1-1 | TRBV5-1 | once | - | CASSLRAGDRGTEAFF | TGCGCCAGCAGCTTGCGGGCAGGGGATCGGGGCACTGAAGCTTTCTTT
TRBJ2-3 | TRBV9 | - | - | CASGTGQDTQYF | TGTGCCAGCGGTACAGGGCAAGATACGCAGTATTTT
TRBJ1-5 | TRBV7-2 | - | - | CASSARTGISNQPQHF | TGTGCCAGCAGCGCCCGGACCGGGATTAGCAATCAGCCCCAGCATTTT
TRBJ2-3 | TRBV5-6 | - | - | CASSHDITSTDTQYF | TGTGCCAGCAGCCACGACATCACTAGCACAGATACGCAGTATTTT
TRBJ1-2 | TRBV4-3 | - | TRBD1 | CASSQDAQGIYGYTF | TGCGCCAGCAGCCAAGACGCACAGGGGATTTATGGCTACACCTTC
TRBJ2-7 | TRBV5-4 | - | - | CAFVTGGRGSYEQYF | TGTGCCTTTGTAACTGGGGGCAGGGGTTCCTACGAGCAGTACTTC
TRBJ2-7 | TRBV19 | - | - | CASSTTLGEGAYEQYF | TGTGCCAGTAGTACCACTTTAGGGGAGGGGGCCTACGAGCAGTACTTC
TRBJ1-4 | TRBV2 | few | - | CASGRGLANEKLFF | TGTGCCAGCGGGCGGGGCCTGGCTAATGAAAAACTGTTTTTT
TRBJ1-6 | TRBV19 | - | - | CASGAGVTINSPLHF | TGTGCCAGTGGAGCGGGAGTCACAATAAATTCACCCCTCCACTTT
TRBJ1-2 | TRBV19 | - | - | CASSIRFQTGYTF | TGTGCCAGTAGTATCAGGTTCCAGACTGGCTACACCTTC
TRBJ2-3 | TRBV29-1 | - | - | CSSATGGTDTQYF | TGCAGTTCCGCGACAGGTGGCACAGATACGCAGTATTTT
TRBJ2-5 | TRBV5-6 | - | - | CASSGWTDRLQETQYF | TGTGCCAGCAGCGGCTGGACGGACCGACTCCAAGAGACCCAGTACTTC
TRBJ2-1 | TRBV6-5 | - | TRBD2 | CASTGGGNRNEQFF | TGTGCCAGCACCGGCGGGGGAAACCGTAATGAGCAGTTCTTC
TRBJ2-3 | TRBV6-6 | - | TRBD2 | CASSLGGGSDTQYF | TGTGCCAGCAGCCTCGGGGGGGGTTCAGATACGCAGTATTTT
TRBJ2-7 | TRBV18 | - | - | CASSLIQAYEQYF | TGTGCCAGCTCCCTAATTCAGGCCTACGAGCAGTACTTC
TRBJ1-1 | TRBV7-9 | - | - | CASSLERTEAFF | TGTGCCAGCAGCTTAGAGAGGACCGAAGCTTTCTTT
TRBJ1-5 | TRBV7-2 | - | - | CASSLGSLSNQPQHF | TGTGCCAGCAGCTTGGGCAGCCTTAGCAATCAGCCCCAGCATTTT
TRBJ2-5 | TRBV27 | - | TRBD1 | CASSFGPPQGEETQYF | TGTGCCAGCAGTTTCGGACCCCCACAGGGGGAAGAGACCCAGTACTTC
TRBJ2-2 | TRBV11-3 | - | TRBD1 | CASSITGVANTGELFF | TGTGCCAGCAGCATCACAGGGGTGGCGAACACCGGGGAGCTGTTTTTT
TRBJ1-2 | TRBV27 | - | - | CASSPRASSYGYTF | TGTGCCAGCAGTCCACGCGCCAGCTCCTATGGCTACACCTTC
TRBJ1-1 | TRBV6-5 | - | - | CASTQGLVNTEAFF | TGTGCCAGCACCCAGGGTTTGGTGAACACTGAAGCTTTCTTT
TRBJ2-1 | TRBV28 | - | TRBD2 | CASSSLAGGPIYNEQFF | TGTGCCAGCAGTTCGCTAGCGGGGGGGCCTATTTACAATGAGCAGTTCTTC
TRBJ2-5 | TRBV7-9 | - | TRBD1 | CASSGPGTGEETQYF | TGTGCCAGCAGCGGGCCCGGGACAGGGGAGGAGACCCAGTACTTC
TRBJ2-2 | TRBV19 | once | - | CASSIAHSGEGTGELFF | TGTGCCAGTAGTATAGCCCATAGCGGAGAGGGGACCGGGGAGCTGTTTTTT
TRBJ2-4 | TRBV5-1 | - | - | CASSLESPRNIQYF | TGCGCCAGCAGCTTGGAAAGCCCGAGAAACATTCAGTACTTC
TRBJ1-1 | TRBV11-3 | - | - | CASSSGVNTEAFF | TGTGCCAGCAGCTCAGGGGTTAACACTGAAGCTTTCTTT
TRBJ1-1 | TRBV18 | - | - | CASSPLGTEAFF | TGTGCCAGCTCACCGTTAGGCACTGAAGCTTTCTTT
TRBJ2-2 | TRBV6-6 | - | - | CASTPTWSGELFF | TGTGCCAGCACCCCAACCTGGTCCGGGGAGCTGTTTTTT